A single T cell receptor (beta chain) is shown here with its context. Its antigen is not identified. This specimen comes from a study of cytomegalovirus exposure and HLA in healthy donors. The PCR ran on 60 Vbeta and 13 Jbeta primers. Clones were read by immunoSEQ multiplex PCR, and TCRdb kept only the in-frame ones, dropping some. Of hundreds of thousands of clones listed, around 89% are singletons. This CDR3 region has 11 residues. V lost 4 bases, J lost 5 bases, and 5 bases lay in between. CDR1 is LNHNV and CDR2 is YYDKDF in the germline V gene (reference sequence). Whereas donors were nominally healthy upon sampling, unrecorded immune exposures were probable. Study-wide results and limits: Information on immune exposure was restricted to one variable (CMV serostatus). The study put 150 or so TCR beta chains on its list as cytomegalovirus-associated.

The V gene is TRBV15, the J gene TRBJ2-5; D uncertain. The material sequenced was PBMCs. The receptor was derived from a woman aged 18-35 years in good health and CMV-seronegative. The CDR3 DNA sequence: TGTGCCACCAGCAATCTGGAGACCCAGTACTTC. Translated: CATSNLETQYF.